The clone carrying this T cell receptor (beta chain) has at least ten counts. Its antigen is unknown. Patients aged 18 to 65 had newly diagnosed hyperthyroidism of under 2 months' duration. Amplified regions were TCR beta CDR3 sequences from RNA transcripts. The study used the HTBI primer set for a first-round RT-PCR of the TCR CDR3. TCRdb passed the multiplex PCR reads through MiXCR, listing each CDR3 protein once. There are around 280,000 distinct CDR3 sequences in the sample; roughly an eighth occur only once, and 7% to 9.5% lies in the top ten. This sample was taken from a study of T cells in Graves' hyperthyroidism and ophthalmopathy. Germline V CDR1 and CDR2: SGHAT, FQNNGV. V lost 1 base, J lost 6 bases, and 5 bases stayed unmatched. The CDR3 extends over 15 amino acids. Study results and limitations: For ophthalmopathy, model prediction preceded onset by a median approximately 6 months.

Sequencing used blood. The receptor was derived from a woman in her 40s with Graves' hyperthyroidism. The chain uses TRBV11-2 and TRBJ2-1; 8 nucleotides align to TRBD2. The CDR3 spells CASSLGRTSSNEQFF. The DNA of the CDR3 is TGTGCCAGCAGCTTAGGTCGGACTAGCAGCAATGAGCAGTTCTTC. Full variable domain (outside the CDR3, taken from reference TRBV11-2 and TRBJ2-1): EAGVAQSPRYKIIEKRQSVAFWCNPISGHATLYWYQQILGQGPKLLIQFQNNGVVDDSQLPKDRFSAERLKGVDSTLKIQPAKLEDSAVYLCASSLGRTSSNEQFFGPGTRLTVL.